Below, 21 T cell receptor beta chains from the same sample are listed, as sequenced in a study of blood T cell repertoires in COVID-19. This table comes from immunoSEQ multiplex PCR, and its TCRdb copy is limited to in-frame clones, with some not included. The repertoire has approximately 210,000 clones, over 75% of them found once; the top ten carry 1.5% to 2%. Sequenced: peripheral blood. These receptor sequences come from a man aged 35-49 years with active or convalescent COVID-19.

This clone was recorded only once. The rearrangement links TRBV28 to TRBJ1-5, with 12 positions matching TRBD1. This CDR3 region has 17 residues. Germline CDR1 MDHEN, CDR2 SYDVKM. The J segment lost 6 bases and the V segment lost 5 bases, leaving 11 bases of the junction unmatched. CDR3 in amino acids: CASSPSGQGARGQPQHF. The DNA for the CDR3 is TGTGCCAGCAGTCCGTCGGGACAGGGGGCGCGGGGTCAGCCCCAGCATTTT.

This clone appeared a single time. The sample holds other DNA sequences that translate to the same CDR3. The chain links TRBV5-1 to TRBJ1-2, with D perhaps TRBD1 (5 bases). The germline V gene encodes CDR1 SGHRS and CDR2 YFSETQ. The CDR3 contains 14 residues. V was cut by 1 base and J by 2 bases, with 9 bases left in between. The CDR3 here is CASSLTTANYGYTF. CDR3 nucleotide sequence: TGCGCCAGCAGCTTGACGACAGCGAACTATGGCTACACCTTC.

The rearrangement uses TRBV11-2 and TRBJ2-5, with D unclear. Trimming took off 3 bases at V and 2 bases at J, with 4 bases between the two ends. The CDR3 totals 12 residues. Germline CDR1 reads SGHAT; CDR2 reads FQNNGV. The CDR3 DNA follows: TGTGCCAGCAGCTTTTTACAAGAGACCCAGTACTTC. This sequence encodes CASSFLQETQYF.

This chain uses TRBV29-1 with TRBJ2-1; D is perhaps TRBD2 (5 bases). Between the trimmed V and J ends, which lost 3 bases and 0 bases, there was a span of 9 bases. The V gene's germline CDR1 is SQVTM and CDR2 ANQGSEA. This CDR3 comprises 14 residues. CDR3 residues: CSVDVGSSYNEQFF. As DNA, the CDR3 is TGCAGCGTTGATGTGGGGAGCTCCTACAATGAGCAGTTCTTC.

The genes are TRBV27 and TRBJ1-5, with 7 positions matching TRBD1. The CDR3 covers 14 residues. V was pared by 6 bases and J by 6 bases, with 8 bases of the junction left unmatched. Germline CDR1 reads MNHEY; CDR2 reads SMNVEV (reference sequence). This chain's CDR3 is CASSLTGAGQPQHF. The CDR3 DNA follows: TGTGCCAGCAGCCTAACAGGGGCCGGTCAGCCCCAGCATTTT.

The chain couples TRBV3-1 (or the pseudogene TRBV3-2) to TRBJ2-1, with D unresolved. V lost 4 bases and J 5 bases, leaving 3 bases between the germline ends. The CDR3 contains 11 residues. CDR1 LGHDT and CDR2 YNNKEL come from the germline V gene (reference sequence). CDR3 coding DNA: TGTGCCAGCAGCCTAAACAATGAGCAGTTCTTC. Translation: CASSLNNEQFF.

V usage is TRBV19 and J usage is TRBJ2-5, with D maybe TRBD1 (6 bases). Per the germline V gene, CDR1 is LNHDA and CDR2 is SQIVND (reference sequence). The length of the CDR3 is 14 residues. Trimming removed 3 bases from V and 6 bases from J, with 14 bases in between. CDR3 region: CASSIQGQGKTQYF. The CDR3 DNA follows: TGTGCCAGTAGTATCCAGGGGCAGGGCAAGACCCAGTACTTC.

The chain combines TRBV30 with TRBJ1-2; D is unresolved. V lost 0 bases to trimming and J lost 6 bases, with 8 bases between them. Per the germline V gene, CDR1 is GTSNPN and CDR2 is SVGIG (reference sequence). The CDR3 is made up of 12 amino acids. The CDR3 reads CAWSVGTDGYTF. CDR3 DNA sequence: TGTGCCTGGAGTGTTGGTACAGATGGCTACACCTTC.

This clone was observed a few times. The V and J genes are TRBV28 and TRBJ1-4; 10 positions match TRBD1. V was pared by 5 bases and J by 10 bases, with 7 bases of the junction left unmatched. The CDR3 runs 14 residues. Germline V gene sequence: CDR1 MDHEN, CDR2 SYDVKM. The CDR3 spells CASSRDRGYAKLFF. In DNA form, the CDR3 reads TGTGCCAGCAGTCGGGACAGGGGATACGCAAAACTGTTTTTT. The full variable domain, its missing parts supplied by reference TRBV28 and TRBJ1-4, is DVKVTQSSRYLVKRTGEKVFLECVQDMDHENMFWYRQDPGLGLRLIYFSYDVKMKEKGDIPEGYSVSREKKERFSLILESASTNQTSMYLCASSRDRGYAKLFFGSGTQLSVL.

This chain joins TRBV6-1 and TRBJ1-3, with D unresolved. The germline V gene has CDR1 MNHNS and CDR2 SASEGT. The CDR3 consists of 14 residues. Trimming took 3 bases from V and 6 from J, leaving 12 bases between them. The CDR3 spells CASSELAGINTIYF. In DNA form, the CDR3 reads TGTGCCAGCAGTGAGTTGGCGGGGATAAACACCATATATTTT.

Here the CDR3 DNA reads TGTGCCAGCAGCCACCCAAGGGGAAACACCGGGGAGCTGTTTTTT. Its protein product is CASSHPRGNTGELFF. The genes are TRBV9 and TRBJ2-2, with D possibly TRBD1 on 5 matching bases. This CDR3 comprises 15 residues. V lost 4 bases and J lost 2, with 12 bases in between. CDR1 SGDLS and CDR2 YYNGEE come from the germline V gene.

The rearrangement uses TRBV2 and TRBJ2-7; no firm D call. Germline CDR1 SNHLY, CDR2 FYNNEI. This CDR3 region has 14 residues. The V gene lost 7 bases and the J gene lost 9 bases, with 22 bases spanning the gap. The DNA of the CDR3 is TGTGCCAGCAAAGAAGGCAACTTCCTACGAGGGCAGTACTTC. Encoded protein: CASKEGNFLRGQYF.

The chain has TRBV7-9 and TRBJ1-5, with TRBD1 matching over 8 bases. The CDR3 consists of 15 residues. Germline CDR1 reads SEHNR; CDR2 reads FQNEAQ (reference sequence). Unmatched junction bases numbered 2, after V lost 1 base and J lost 3 bases. The CDR3 sequence is CASSLDRGFNQPQHF. For the CDR3, the DNA is TGTGCCAGCAGCTTAGACAGGGGGTTCAATCAGCCCCAGCATTTT.

The CDR3 sequence is CASSPQRGQEPPNYGYTF. The DNA of the CDR3 is TGTGCCAGCAGCCCGCAGAGGGGGCAGGAGCCCCCTAACTATGGCTACACCTTC. The chain recombines TRBV7-9 with TRBJ1-2, with 7 bases lining up with TRBD1. Germline CDR1 reads SEHNR; CDR2 reads FQNEAQ (reference sequence). The J segment lost 0 bases and the V segment lost 5 bases, leaving 15 bases of the junction unmatched. The CDR3 length is 18 residues.

The genes are TRBV30 and TRBJ1-1; perhaps TRBD1 as D (5 bases). V shed 0 bases and J shed 5 bases, with 16 bases lying between them. The CDR3 length is 15 residues. The germline V gene encodes CDR1 GTSNPN and CDR2 SVGIG (reference sequence). CDR3 bases: TGTGCCTGGAGTGTGGCATGGGCCGGGGGGACTGAAGCTTTCTTT. It codes for CAWSVAWAGGTEAFF.

This clone showed up many times. The chain's CDR3 is CASSQTMTGHYGYTF. In DNA form, the CDR3 reads TGTGCCAGCAGCCAAACGATGACAGGGCACTATGGCTACACCTTC. The chain employs TRBV3-1 (or the pseudogene TRBV3-2) and TRBJ1-2; 7 positions match TRBD1. The CDR3 spans 15 residues. J was trimmed by 3 bases and V by 2 bases; bases with no gene match: 6. Per germline, CDR1 LGHDT and CDR2 YNNKEL (reference sequence).

The V gene is TRBV27, the J gene TRBJ2-7, with TRBD1 matching over 10 bases. V lost 6 bases to trimming and J lost 7 bases; unmatched junction nucleotides: 9. This CDR3 comprises 14 residues. The V gene's germline CDR1 is MNHEY and CDR2 SMNVEV (reference sequence). The CDR3 bases are TGTGCCAGCAGCCCCGCCCCGGGACAGGGGGAGCAGTACTTC. This sequence encodes CASSPAPGQGEQYF.

The V gene is TRBV28, the J gene TRBJ1-2, with D tentatively TRBD1 (6 bases). There are 14 residues in the CDR3. CDR1 MDHEN and CDR2 SYDVKM come from the germline V gene. V was shortened by 1 base and J by 8 bases, with 14 bases between the two germline ends. The CDR3 sequence is CASSLSTGIGGYTF. CDR3 bases: TGTGCCAGCAGTTTATCTACAGGGATCGGAGGCTACACCTTC.

The chain links TRBV27 to TRBJ2-3; 12 bases agree with TRBD2. V trimming: 8 bases; J trimming: 6 bases; junction bases outside the gene matches: 12. Germline-derived CDR1 and CDR2 are MNHEY and SMNVEV (reference sequence). The CDR3 has 16 residues. The CDR3 coding sequence is TGTGCCAGCTGGACTAGCGGGATGCCTGTGGAGGATACGCAGTATTTT. Translating gives CASWTSGMPVEDTQYF.

The genes are TRBV6-5 and TRBJ2-7, with D possibly being TRBD2 (5 bases). This CDR3 spans 15 amino acids. V lost 6 bases, J lost 3 bases, and 18 bases lay in between. Germline V gives CDR1 MNHEY, CDR2 SVGAGI. CDR3: CASRGRGLLVYEQYF. The DNA of the CDR3 is TGTGCCAGCAGGGGAAGAGGACTGTTGGTCTACGAGCAGTACTTC.

V and J are TRBV11-2 and TRBJ2-7, with D unresolved. V was clipped by 1 base and J by 0 bases, with 7 bases between them. The V gene's germline CDR1 is SGHAT and CDR2 FQNNGV. The CDR3 runs to 14 residues. The CDR3 bases are TGTGCCAGCAGCTTAGGTTCATCCTCCTACGAGCAGTACTTC. Translating gives CASSLGSSSYEQYF.